This TCR beta chain was found in a study of T cell clusters in autoimmune cytopenias (dated by TCRdb to between 2017 and 2020). General notes on the study: The median TRB sequencing depth was about 50,000 reads per sample, and the median number of distinct TRB clonotypes was about 2,500 per sample. Peripheral blood TRB and IGH repertoires were sequenced in autoimmune cytopenia patients at active disease and during treatment follow-up, alongside healthy, CLL and autoimmune hepatitis controls. The study aimed to test whether autoimmune cytopenia patients carry a disease-specific immune repertoire signature usable as a blood-based biomarker.

To amplify TRB rearrangements, a touch-down multiplex PCR protocol was run with the TRB-A and TRB-B primer pools combined in a single tube. Illumina adapters and sample indices were added to the amplicons through two consecutive PCR reactions performed with Phusion HS II polymerase. The amplicons were gel-purified using the NucleoSpin Gel and PCR Clean-up kit, after which quantification was performed by Qubit and quality was checked on an Agilent 2100 Bioanalyzer. Sequencing of the libraries was done on an Illumina MiSeq with 600-cycle, single-indexed, paired-end runs. The study's processing was this. MiXCR version 2.1.12, together with the default MiXCR reference library, was used to align and assemble the TRB reads. Each unique CDR3 nucleotide sequence defined a clone, and only productive sequences with at least two reads were analysed. Repertoire diversity was assessed by alpha-parameterized diversity profiles (alpha 0 to 5), including Shannon (alpha 1) and Simpson (alpha 2) indices, computed with an R script. Combinatorial TRB VJ usage was calculated with the tcR package and was compared between cohorts by principal component analysis performed with ade4. GLIPH was used to cluster TCRbeta CDR3s in pairs of cohorts matched for age and read depth, and a Wilcoxon test was used to compare cluster frequencies. Reprocessed by TCRdb, the reads give a single entry per CDR3 protein sequence, without DNA. The V and J calls come from TCRdb's annotation, not from the publication. This sample's listing comprises 550 to 650 distinct CDR3 sequences. Approximately 78% of the sample is taken by the ten largest.

Results and caveats for the whole study, not just this receptor: About 3.2-fold more exclusive TRB clusters were observed in healthy donors than in active autoimmune hepatitis patients, consistent with an autoimmunity-wide signature. The GLIPH analysis suggested a lack of physiological T cell clusters in primary autoimmune cytopenia patients, since roughly 49 clusters were exclusive to healthy donors whereas some 17 were exclusive to patients. The cluster-lack signature was not seen for secondary cytopenia versus CLL, apparently masked by the dominant lymphoma-associated repertoire. The T cell clusters were defined in silico only, and their functional role remained to be validated experimentally. TRB repertoire shifts, with less even repertoires in secondary cytopenia and CLL, mostly reflected lymphoma bias rather than autoimmunity.

According to the germline V gene (reference sequence), CDR1 reads LNHNV and CDR2 reads YYDKDF. Including the terminal cysteine and phenylalanine, the CDR3 comprises 13 residues. DNA is not on record. In the absence of a count, this clonotype is rated medium-sized (0.01 to 0.1%) from its frequency. Its antigen remains undetermined. Per sample, around 230 ng of peripheral blood genomic DNA, approximately 37,500 genome equivalents, was used for TRB amplification. The receptor comes from a human donor with an autoimmune cytopenia or autoimmune hepatitis (not recorded which). The rearranged segments are TRBV15 and TRBJ1-6; TCRdb picks TRBD1, but there is no DNA to check that call. The sequenced material came from peripheral blood. CDR3 region: CATGGQDRSPLHF.